A selection of T cell receptor beta chains follows, all from one sample in a study of response to subunit inactivated influenza vaccine. Using its own MiXCR run on the RT-PCR reads, TCRdb lists one record per CDR3 protein. The repertoire holds some 550,000 distinct CDR3 sequences, with approximately 22% as singletons. These same records also appear under a second study, on T cells expressing NK-cell markers.

This specimen consisted of CD4+ T cells sorted from PBMCs, obtained 12 days after vaccination. The receptors derive from a man aged 50-59 years who received an inactivated influenza vaccine. Each CDR3 is given with its conserved first and last residue. The D gene is left open where the match is weak. Clone size is stated in some rows and not others, as once, few, many or a class when expanded.

abundance	v_gene	j_gene	d_gene	CDR3nt	CDR3aa
few	TRBV7-2	TRBJ2-1	-	TGTGCCAGCAGCTTATTGTCAAGCAGGCCCGAAAATGAGCAGTTCTTC	CASSLLSSRPENEQFF
few	TRBV7-2	TRBJ1-2	TRBD1	TGTGCCAGCAGCCAAGGACAGGGGGCGTTCTATGGCTACACCTTC	CASSQGQGAFYGYTF
-	TRBV28	TRBJ2-7	TRBD2	TGTGCCAGCAGCTGGAGGGAGGGCCGGTACGAGCAGTACTTC	CASSWREGRYEQYF
few	TRBV6-2/TRBV6-3	TRBJ2-7	-	TGTGCCAGCAGTTTACAGTACTCCTACGAGCAGTACTTC	CASSLQYSYEQYF
-	TRBV12-3/TRBV12-4	TRBJ1-1	-	TGTGCCAGCAGCCGGGACCCCAATTTTAGTGAAGCTTTCTTT	CASSRDPNFSEAFF
-	TRBV6-2/TRBV6-3	TRBJ1-5	TRBD1	TGTGCCAGCAGTTACGGGACAGGGATCGGCAATCAGCCCCAGCATTTT	CASSYGTGIGNQPQHF
-	TRBV6-2/TRBV6-3	TRBJ2-5	TRBD2	TGTGCCAGCAGTTCGTCCAAGCGGGGGAGACAAGAGACCCAGTACTTC	CASSSSKRGRQETQYF
-	TRBV29-1	TRBJ1-4	-	TGCAGCGTTGAAGGTGGAGTAGTTGAAAAACTGTTTTTT	CSVEGGVVEKLFF
few	TRBV7-3	TRBJ2-1	-	TGTGCCAGCAGCTTAACGGGGCAGGGCAAACTAGAGCAGTTCTTC	CASSLTGQGKLEQFF
few	TRBV3-1	TRBJ2-3	-	TGTGCCAGCAGCCAAGAGGGCCCCAGGGCCTCCACAGATACGCAGTATTTT	CASSQEGPRASTDTQYF
few	TRBV12-3/TRBV12-4	TRBJ2-5	-	TGTGCCAGCAGTTTTAGCTCGGTCGTCCAAGAGACCCAGTACTTC	CASSFSSVVQETQYF
-	TRBV14	TRBJ2-1	TRBD2	TGTGCCAGCAGCGAGCGGGAGCCTGTCAATGAGCAGTTCTTC	CASSEREPVNEQFF
-	TRBV7-6	TRBJ2-1	TRBD2	TGTGCCAGCAGCTTAGTCAGCGGGAGGGCCGCGAATGAGCAGTTCTTC	CASSLVSGRAANEQFF
few	TRBV20-1	TRBJ2-1	TRBD1	TGCAGTGCTAGAGGCGACAGGGGATCCTACAATGAGCAGTTCTTC	CSARGDRGSYNEQFF
-	TRBV4-1	TRBJ2-3	TRBD2	TGCGCCAGCAGCCACCTGAAGCGGGGGGCCTATACGCAGTATTTT	CASSHLKRGAYTQYF
-	TRBV29-1	TRBJ1-1	-	TGCAGCGTGCTGGGGGCCGGCACTGAAGCTTTCTTT	CSVLGAGTEAFF
few	TRBV7-3	TRBJ2-5	-	TGTGCCAGCAGCAAAACCGGGACACCGGAAGAGACCCAGTACTTC	CASSKTGTPEETQYF
few	TRBV3-1	TRBJ1-6	-	TGTGCCAGCAGCCCTGACCTGGGGGGTTCACCCCTCCACTTT	CASSPDLGGSPLHF
many	TRBV20-1	TRBJ2-1	TRBD2	TGCAGTGCTTTGTCGGGGGGAAACCAGCAGTTCTTC	CSALSGGNQQFF
few	TRBV12-3/TRBV12-4	TRBJ2-3	-	TGTGCCAGCAATCAGGGGTCAGATACGCAGTATTTT	CASNQGSDTQYF
few	TRBV5-1	TRBJ2-1	TRBD2	TGCGCCAGCAGCACGGGACTAGCGGGGAGGGACTCCTACAATGAGCAGTTCTTC	CASSTGLAGRDSYNEQFF
-	TRBV12-3/TRBV12-4	TRBJ1-1	TRBD1	TGTGCCAGCAGATCCGGGGGACAGGGGGGTGAAGCTTTCTTT	CASRSGGQGGEAFF
many	TRBV4-3	TRBJ2-5	TRBD1	TGCGCCAGCAGCCAAGGGACAGGGGGTGAGACCCAGTACTTC	CASSQGTGGETQYF
few	TRBV2	TRBJ1-5	TRBD1	TGTGCCAGCAGTGACAGGGGGGTGGGACAGCCCCAGCATTTT	CASSDRGVGQPQHF
-	TRBV27	TRBJ2-1	-	TGTGCCAGCAGTCGATCTCAAGAACTTCGCTCCTACAATGAGCAGTTCTTC	CASSRSQELRSYNEQFF
-	TRBV6-2/TRBV6-3	TRBJ1-1	-	TGTGCCAGCAGTTACTCGAGAGCAAACACTGAAGCTTTCTTT	CASSYSRANTEAFF
few	TRBV12-3/TRBV12-4	TRBJ1-4	-	TGTGCCAGCAGTTTTCGAGGGAGTTACGAAAAACTGTTTTTT	CASSFRGSYEKLFF
few	TRBV15	TRBJ1-3	-	TGTGCCACCAGTCTGAAGAGCTCTGGAAACACCATATATTTT	CATSLKSSGNTIYF
few	TRBV4-2	TRBJ1-2	-	TGTGCCAGCAGCCAAGTCCGACAGAACTATGGCTACACCTTC	CASSQVRQNYGYTF
-	TRBV12-3/TRBV12-4	TRBJ2-2	-	TGTGCCAGCAGCCGACACTCGAACACCGGGGAGCTGTTTTTT	CASSRHSNTGELFF
few	TRBV21-1	TRBJ2-7	-	TGTGCCAGCAGCAAAGCCCGGACCTCTCCCGGGGCCTACGAGCAGTACTTC	CASSKARTSPGAYEQYF